The source of this TCR beta chain is a study of shared clonotypes between healthy human individuals. Study-wide results and caveats: Naive subsets typically showed greater estimated richness than memory subsets. The study sampled only blood, and tissue repertoires likely differ.

Repertoires were generated with immunoSEQ multiplex PCR, while TCRdb's copy carries only in-frame clones and drops some. The sample includes some 2.3 million clones, 93% of them seen just once. Splitting the CD4+ cells yielded a CD45RA+ naive subset and a CD45RA-negative memory subset. To note about this clone: Its matching antigen is unknown.

Trimming took off 2 bases at V and 3 bases at J, with 10 bases between the two ends. The length of the CDR3 is 14 residues. In germline, CDR1 is GTSNPN, CDR2 SVGIG (reference sequence). The V gene is TRBV30, the J gene TRBJ2-2; no clear D. The sequenced sample was naive CD4+ T cells from PBMCs. Subset specified: CD45RA+ positively selected. The TCR sequence derives from a man in his late teens or twenties in good health. Some clones in this sample may be carry-over from other donors' samples. CDR3 region: CAWSSLLHTGELFF. The CDR3 nucleotides read TGTGCCTGGAGTAGTCTGTTGCACACCGGGGAGCTGTTTTTT.